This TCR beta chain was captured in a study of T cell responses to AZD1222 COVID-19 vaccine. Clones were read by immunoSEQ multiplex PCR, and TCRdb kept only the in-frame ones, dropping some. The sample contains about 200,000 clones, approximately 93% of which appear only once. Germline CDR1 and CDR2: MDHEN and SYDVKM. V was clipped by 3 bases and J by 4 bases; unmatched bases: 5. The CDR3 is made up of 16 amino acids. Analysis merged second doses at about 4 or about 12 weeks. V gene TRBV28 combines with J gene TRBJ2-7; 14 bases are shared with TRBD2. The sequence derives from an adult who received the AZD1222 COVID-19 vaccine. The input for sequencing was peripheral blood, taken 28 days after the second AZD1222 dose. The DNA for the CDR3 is TGTGCCAGCAGTTTCCCGGGACTAGCGGGAGTATACGAGCAGTACTTC. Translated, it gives CASSFPGLAGVYEQYF.